Listed here are 28 T cell receptor beta chains from one sample, sequenced in a study of shared clonotypes between healthy human individuals. Produced via immunoSEQ multiplex PCR; TCRdb's table is partial and in-frame only. The sample has approximately 2.4 million clones; under 97% are singletons. The material sequenced was naive CD4+ T cells sorted from blood. As for subset: CD45RA+ positively selected. Receptor source: a man between 18 and 35 years old in good health.

In nucleotides, the CDR3 is TGTGCCAGCAGTCAACACGGACTGTATAGCAATCAGCCCCAGCATTTT. Translated: CASSQHGLYSNQPQHF. V and J are TRBV27 and TRBJ1-5; no reliable D call. Trimming removed 5 bases from V and 0 bases from J, with 14 bases in between. Germline loops: CDR1 MNHEY, CDR2 SMNVEV (reference sequence). The CDR3 covers 16 residues.

Written as DNA, the CDR3 is TGTGCCAGCAGCCCCGACCCCGCGGATACGCAGTATTTT. Translation gives CASSPDPADTQYF. The chain has TRBV7-3 and TRBJ2-3; D is unclear. This CDR3 is built from 13 residues. The germline V gene encodes CDR1 SGHTA and CDR2 FQGTGA. V was cut by 5 bases and J by 6 bases, with 12 bases left in between.

A single count supports this clone. The J gene is TRBJ1-5, the V gene TRBV12-5; 9 positions match TRBD1. The CDR3 contains 17 residues. Trimming cost V 3 bases and J 0 bases; bases outside gene matches: 6. Per germline, CDR1 LGHNT and CDR2 FRNRAP. The CDR3 reads CASGLNRGLYSNQPQHF. CDR3 bases: TGTGCTAGTGGTTTAAACAGGGGGCTTTATAGCAATCAGCCCCAGCATTTT.

On this clone itself: Germline and junction disagree at one end, which may indicate a read error. This rearrangement joins TRBV6-1 to TRBJ2-2; 10 bases map to TRBD2. This CDR3 comprises 16 residues. Germline V gene lookup returns CDR1 MNHNS and CDR2 SASEGT. The CDR3 region has the DNA TGTGCCAGCAGAGAAGCGGGGGGGCAGAACACCGGGGAGCTGTTTTTT. Translating it yields CASREAGGQNTGELFF.

This rearrangement joins TRBV25-1 to TRBJ2-1, with D hard to call. V was shortened by 2 bases and J by 0 bases, with 8 bases between the two germline ends. The CDR3 runs to 15 residues. In germline, CDR1 is MGHDK, CDR2 SYGVNS. CDR3 DNA sequence: TGTGCCAGCAGTGAACGGTGGAGCTCCTACAATGAGCAGTTCTTC. It is translated as CASSERWSSYNEQFF.

The J gene is TRBJ2-7, the V gene TRBV11-2, with 9 nucleotides matching TRBD1. The CDR3 runs to 11 residues. Germline CDR1 SGHAT, CDR2 FQNNGV. CDR3: CASSLRDRADV. The CDR3 coding sequence is TGTGCCAGCAGCTTAAGGGACAGGGCGGACGTC.

The chain couples TRBV11-3 to TRBJ2-1; TRBD2 matches 10 bases. V was clipped by 5 bases and J by 0 bases; unmatched bases: 7. This CDR3 has 17 amino acids. Germline V gene sequence: CDR1 SGHNT, CDR2 YENEEA. CDR3 nucleotide sequence: TGTGCCAGCAGCGGGGGGCTAGCGGGAGCCTCCTACAATGAGCAGTTCTTC. Its protein is CASSGGLAGASYNEQFF.

Here the CDR3 DNA reads TGTGCCAGCAGCCTTCGGACAGGGCAGACGGATGGCTACACCTTC. Amino acid sequence: CASSLRTGQTDGYTF. The V gene is TRBV4-2, the J gene TRBJ1-2; 8 bases fit TRBD1. Trimming removed 4 bases from V and 6 bases from J; junction bases left unmatched: 10. Germline V gene data show CDR1 as LGHNA and CDR2 as YNFKEQ. The CDR3 runs 15 residues.

This clone was picked up one time. This chain's CDR3 is CASSVTGTGESEQYF. The DNA for the CDR3 is TGTGCCAGCAGTGTAACCGGGACAGGGGAGTCCGAGCAGTACTTC. The rearrangement links TRBV2 to TRBJ2-7; 10 bases map to TRBD1. The CDR3 loop spans 15 amino acids. Per the germline V gene, CDR1 is SNHLY and CDR2 is FYNNEI. V was clipped by 4 bases and J by 6 bases; unmatched bases: 9.

This chain connects TRBV28 to TRBJ1-2, with 7 bases fitting TRBD1. V was pared by 5 bases and J by 5 bases, with 11 bases of the junction left unmatched. The V gene's germline CDR1 is MDHEN and CDR2 SYDVKM. The CDR3 extends over 15 amino acids. The CDR3 loop reads CASSPTTGKLYGYTF. The CDR3 DNA sequence: TGTGCCAGCAGTCCGACGACAGGGAAACTATATGGCTACACCTTC.

This clone has a single count. This rearrangement joins TRBV18 to TRBJ2-1; the match to TRBD1 covers 7 bases. The CDR3 is made up of 16 amino acids. Germline V lookup: CDR1 KGHSH, CDR2 LQKENI. The V segment lost 3 bases and the J segment 6 bases; nucleotides outside the gene matches: 11. The CDR3 DNA sequence: TGTGCCAGCTCACCCCGACCCCCCGGACAGGCCAATGAGCAGTTCTTC. It is translated as CASSPRPPGQANEQFF.

V is TRBV27 and J is TRBJ1-1, with D perhaps matching TRBD1 (6 bases). This CDR3 has 11 residues. Deletions cut 6 bases from V and 6 bases from J, with 8 bases between. The germline CDR1 and CDR2 sequences are MNHEY and SMNVEV (reference sequence). CDR3: CASRGAAEAFF. The CDR3 coding sequence is TGTGCCAGCAGGGGGGCCGCTGAAGCTTTCTTT.

This clone was recorded once. The rearrangement uses TRBV18 and TRBJ1-5; 7 positions match TRBD1. Looked up from germline, CDR1 is KGHSH and CDR2 is LQKENI. V shed 2 bases, J shed 5 bases, and the junction held 3 bases outside the gene matches. This CDR3 region has 14 residues. CDR3 sequence (DNA): TGTGCCAGCTCACCAGACAGGGCCGATCAGCCCCAGCATTTT. Amino acid sequence: CASSPDRADQPQHF. Variable domain in full (rest from reference TRBV18 and TRBJ1-5): NAGVMQNPRHLVRRRGQEARLRCSPMKGHSHVYWYRQLPEEGLKFMVYLQKENIIDESGMPKERFSAEFPKEGPSILRIQQVVRGDSAAYFCASSPDRADQPQHFGDGTRLSIL.

This clone was detected only once. This chain joins TRBV4-1 and TRBJ2-7; 10 bases agree with TRBD2. J gave up 0 bases and V 0 bases, and 8 bases lay outside the gene matches. CDR1 and CDR2 from the germline V gene are MGHRA and YSYEKL. The CDR3 is 18 residues long. CDR3 in amino acids: CASSQEGPGTSDSYEQYF. The CDR3 DNA follows: TGCGCCAGCAGCCAAGAAGGGCCCGGGACTAGCGACTCCTACGAGCAGTACTTC.

This chain uses TRBV6-5 with TRBJ2-7; D not certain. This CDR3 is built from 13 residues. CDR1 is MNHEY and CDR2 is SVGAGI in the germline V gene. Trimming cost V 5 bases and J 4 bases, with 12 bases left between them. The CDR3 reads CASSPLTHYEQYF. CDR3 coding DNA: TGTGCCAGCAGTCCCCTGACTCATTACGAGCAGTACTTC.

The J gene is TRBJ1-4, the V gene TRBV10-1; the D is unclear. This CDR3 has 14 residues. Germline CDR1 and CDR2: WNHNN and SYGVQD (reference sequence). The germline V and J ends were trimmed by 4 bases and 6 bases, with 12 bases remaining between them. The CDR3, as DNA: TGCGCCAGCAGTGCGAATCTCAAGGATGAAAAACTGTTTTTT. Its translation: CASSANLKDEKLFF.

V and J are TRBV19 and TRBJ1-6; TRBD1 is a possible D gene (6 bases). The CDR3 is 17 residues long. V was shortened by 3 bases and J by 9 bases, with 21 bases between the two germline ends. The V gene's germline CDR1 is LNHDA and CDR2 SQIVND (reference sequence). The CDR3 protein is CASSIPLGGRAGSPLHF. In DNA, the CDR3 is TGTGCCAGTAGTATTCCACTGGGGGGCAGGGCCGGTTCACCCCTCCACTTT.

The chain uses TRBV30 and TRBJ1-6, with 7 bases fitting TRBD1. CDR1 is GTSNPN and CDR2 is SVGIG in the germline V gene (reference sequence). CDR3 length: 13 amino acids. The CDR3 nucleotides read TGTGCGATACAGGGGCCAATGAATTCACCCCTCCACTTT. Translating it yields CAIQGPMNSPLHF.

The J gene is TRBJ2-2, the V gene TRBV9; the D gene is possibly TRBD2 (6 bases). Germline-derived CDR1 and CDR2 are SGDLS and YYNGEE. Trimming removed 3 bases from V and 1 base from J, with 10 bases in between. The CDR3 length is 15 residues. CDR3 nucleotide sequence: TGTGCCAGCAGCGGACGGCGGGGGAACACCGGGGAGCTGTTTTTT. It codes for CASSGRRGNTGELFF.

The V call is TRBV9, the J call TRBJ2-5; 7 bases map to TRBD1. From germline, CDR1 is SGDLS and CDR2 YYNGEE. The ends lost 4 bases at V and 2 bases at J; junction bases unmatched: 8. This CDR3 has 15 residues. The CDR3 loop reads CASSSRDRQQETQYF. In DNA form, the CDR3 reads TGTGCCAGCAGCTCCCGGGACAGACAACAAGAGACCCAGTACTTC.

CDR3 in amino acids: CASSLEQGPQTQYF. CDR3 nucleotide sequence: TGCGCCAGCAGCTTGGAACAGGGGCCGCAGACCCAGTACTTC. This chain connects TRBV5-1 to TRBJ2-5; TRBD1 agrees at 7 bases. There are 14 residues in the CDR3. Losses at the gene ends were 0 bases for V and 6 bases for J; bases not matched to a gene: 5. CDR1 SGHRS and CDR2 YFSETQ come from the germline V gene.

This chain joins TRBV11-2 and TRBJ2-2, with D possibly matching TRBD2 (6 bases). Germline CDR1 reads SGHAT; CDR2 reads FQNNGV. The CDR3 is 14 amino acids. The V end lost 3 bases, the J end lost 6 bases, and 11 bases lay between the germline ends. CDR3 amino acids: CASSFAGNSGELFF. Here the CDR3 DNA reads TGTGCCAGCAGCTTCGCGGGGAATTCCGGGGAGCTGTTTTTT.

The CDR3 region is CAWSILTGELYF. The CDR3 DNA sequence: TGTGCCTGGAGTATACTGACAGGGGAGCTGTATTTT. The chain employs TRBV30 and TRBJ2-3, with TRBD1 identical over 8 bases. V lost 2 bases, J lost 14 bases, and 9 bases stayed unmatched. Germline CDR1 and CDR2: GTSNPN and SVGIG (reference sequence). The CDR3 runs 12 residues.

Details on this clone: This CDR3 is also generated by other DNA sequences in the sample. CDR3 nucleotides: TGTGCCAGCAGTTCCCCAGGGGGCTCCTACGAGCAGTACTTC. This sequence encodes CASSSPGGSYEQYF. The V gene is TRBV28, the J gene TRBJ2-7; 7 positions agree with TRBD1. CDR3 length equals 14 residues. Germline lookup yields CDR1 MDHEN and CDR2 SYDVKM. The V and J ends lost 4 bases and 0 bases, in that order; junction bases with no gene match: 3.

The V and J genes are TRBV7-2 and TRBJ1-4, with TRBD1 identical over 7 bases. Trimming at V came to 5 bases and at J to 8 bases, leaving 11 bases not matched to a gene. This CDR3 region has 15 residues. Looked up from germline, CDR1 is SGHTA and CDR2 is FQGNSA. Here the CDR3 DNA reads TGTGCCAGCAGCGAAACGTCACAGGGGTGGGAAAAACTGTTTTTT. Its translation is CASSETSQGWEKLFF. The full variable domain, completed using reference TRBV7-2 and TRBJ1-4, is GAGVSQSPSNKVTEKGKDVELRCDPISGHTALYWYRQSLGQGLEFLIYFQGNSAPDKSGLPSDRFSAERTGGSVSTLTIQRTQQEDSAVYLCASSETSQGWEKLFFGSGTQLSVL.

A few counts support this clone. The V call is TRBV27, the J call TRBJ1-3; 10 bases fit TRBD1. V shed 2 bases and J 4 bases; nucleotides not matched to a gene: 11. The V gene's germline CDR1 is MNHEY and CDR2 SMNVEV (reference sequence). The CDR3 is 18 residues long. CDR3 amino acids: CASSLTTPGTGAGNTIYF. CDR3 nucleotides: TGTGCCAGCAGTTTAACCACCCCCGGGACAGGGGCCGGAAACACCATATATTTT.

The V gene is TRBV7-2, the J gene TRBJ2-7, with D unresolved. Germline V CDR1 and CDR2: SGHTA, FQGNSA. CDR3 length equals 13 residues. Trimming stripped 1 base from V and 3 bases from J, with 7 bases between. CDR3 sequence reads: CASSLGLGYEQYF. CDR3 nucleotides: TGTGCCAGCAGCTTAGGGCTAGGCTACGAGCAGTACTTC.

A single count supports this clone. The rearrangement uses TRBV28 and TRBJ1-2; D call uncertain. The V end was cut by 0 bases, the J end by 4 bases, with 9 bases between. Germline assignment: CDR1 MDHEN and CDR2 SYDVKM. This CDR3 has 14 amino acids. CDR3: CASSLWEGRYGYTF. DNA for the CDR3: TGTGCCAGCAGTTTATGGGAGGGTCGCTATGGCTACACCTTC.